This paragraph covers one TCR beta chain sequence. The antigen this receptor binds is unknown. The CDR3 numbers 12 residues from cysteine through phenylalanine. No DNA sequence was recorded. The germline V gene specifies SQVTM as CDR1 and ANQGSEA as CDR2. Sequenced using a NextSeq 550. The Human TCR Profiling Kit (MiLaboratory) was used to prepare UMI-labeled 5' RACE TRB cDNA libraries. The full amount of extracted RNA was used for cDNA synthesis, and the full amount of resulting cDNA was used for PCR amplification. Libraries were prepared in parallel with an identical number of PCR cycles. Per the authors' processing: About 50,000 +/- 10,000 unique UMI-labeled TRB cDNA molecules per library were extracted with MIGEC and MiXCR, with at least two reads per UMI required. On average, roughly 40,000 +/- 10,000 functional in-frame TRB CDR3 nucleotide clonotypes lacking stop codons were found per library. After each sample was downsampled to 5000 UMI-labeled TRB molecules, VDJtools was used to calculate diversity metrics such as normalized Shannon-Wiener and Chao1. For the central five CDR3 residues, VDJtools calculated physicochemical properties weighted by clonotype size, namely interaction energy, strength, volume and Kidera factor 4. With the reads reprocessed by TCRdb, a single entry stands for each CDR3 protein sequence and no DNA is reported. These V and J calls derive from TCRdb rather than the authors' analysis. The table held for this sample gives tens of thousands of distinct CDR3 sequences. 1.1% of the sample lies in the top ten.

The sample is drawn from a study of CXCR3-negative and CXCR3-positive naive CD8 T cells (dated by TCRdb to about 2019). Broadly, across the study: In total, about 150 million TRB reads were obtained, corresponding to roughly 1.5 +/- 0.3 million reads per library. The diversity and physicochemical repertoire analyses included 11 donors pooled from two independent experiments. For the TRBV-TRBJ cluster analysis, the naive subsets came from a handful of donors, while the memory cells came from 3 donors.

What the work shows at the level of the full study, not this receptor alone: TRB CDR3s from CXCR3-positive naive cells showed higher hydrophobicity (lower Kidera factor 4), lower energy, and higher strength and volume indices than CXCR3-negative naive cells. Naive CXCR3-negative and CXCR3-positive cells from the same donor showed similar TRBV-TRBJ usage, whereas memory cells showed distinct patterns. CXCR3 expression partially decreased after cryopreservation, so most assays used freshly isolated PBMCs. Both naive subsets had comparably high repertoire diversity, while memory CD8+ T cells had much lower repertoire diversity. Because surface CD5, which has been linked to self-reactivity in mice, was comparable between naive subsets, TCR interaction strength was also inferred from TRB CDR3 physicochemical properties.

Each CD8+ T cell subset was flow-sorted in triplicate, with 250,000 to 350,000 cells per subset placed directly into RLT lysis buffer. To keep memory contaminants out, a stringent definition of naive CD8+ T cells was applied: CD45RO-CCR7+CD27+CD95-. Using standard density gradient centrifugation, peripheral blood mononuclear cells were isolated from buffy coats. A FACSAria III was used to flow-sort naive CXCR3-negative and CXCR3-positive CD8+ T cells. An RNeasy Mini Kit was used to extract total RNA from the sorted cells. The sequence links TRBV29-1 to TRBJ1-1; lacking DNA, the TRBD1 call made by TCRdb goes unchecked. Sequencing was done on a sample of naive CXCR3- CD8+ T cells from blood. The cell subset or site label for this specimen denotes: CD45RO-CCR7+CD27+CD95- naive CD8+ T cells lacking CXCR3 (TNR3-). This clonotype was obtained from a human donor in good health. Some clones in this sample may be carry-over from other donors' samples. The CDR3 here reads CSGTGGVAEAFF.